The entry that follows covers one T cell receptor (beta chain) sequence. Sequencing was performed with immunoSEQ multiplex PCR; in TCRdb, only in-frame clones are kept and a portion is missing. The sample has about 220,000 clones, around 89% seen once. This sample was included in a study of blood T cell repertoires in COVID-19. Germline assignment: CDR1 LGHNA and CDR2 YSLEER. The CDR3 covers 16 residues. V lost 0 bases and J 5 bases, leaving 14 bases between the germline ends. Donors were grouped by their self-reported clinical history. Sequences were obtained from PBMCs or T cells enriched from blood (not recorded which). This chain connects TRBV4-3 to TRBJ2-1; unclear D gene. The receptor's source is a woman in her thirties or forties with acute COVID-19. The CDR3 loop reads CASSQEVSRLNNEQFF. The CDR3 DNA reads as TGCGCCAGCAGCCAAGAAGTTAGCCGCCTTAACAATGAGCAGTTCTTC.